The clone carrying this T cell receptor (beta chain) was counted only a few times. Its antigen is not known. The entry originates in a study of cytomegalovirus exposure and HLA in healthy donors. PCR primers comprised 60 Vbeta and 13 Jbeta primers. The protocol was immunoSEQ multiplex PCR, while the TCRdb copy is restricted to in-frame clones and leaves out a portion. This table has roughly 180,000 clones, around four fifths appearing once. Study-wide findings and caveats: The study listed roughly 150 cytomegalovirus-associated TCR beta chains.

Looked up from germline, CDR1 is LNHDA and CDR2 is SQIVND (reference sequence). The V end lost 7 bases, the J end lost 7 bases, and 20 bases lay between the germline ends. The CDR3 has 15 amino acids. This receptor was taken from a man aged 25 to 45 in good health and CMV-seronegative. The chain joins TRBV19 to TRBJ2-1; weak D call: TRBD2 (6 bases). The sequenced sample consisted of PBMCs. For the CDR3, the DNA is TGTGCCAGTACCGCTTTTACGGGGGACGGAAATGAGCAGTTCTTC. This encodes CASTAFTGDGNEQFF.